This paragraph covers one T cell receptor beta chain sequence. V was shortened by 2 bases and J by 5 bases, with 13 bases between the two germline ends. In germline, CDR1 is MNHEY, CDR2 SVGEGT. The CDR3 extends over 14 amino acids. TCRdb's copy holds only in-frame clones and misses some; the assay was immunoSEQ multiplex PCR. The sample includes around 50,000 clones, around 85% of them seen just once. This entry comes from a study of T cell responses to AZD1222 COVID-19 vaccine. This receptor was identified in an adult who received the AZD1222 COVID-19 vaccine. The chain combines TRBV6-2 or TRBV6-3 with TRBJ2-7, with a possible D match to TRBD2 (5 bases). Sequencing was performed on peripheral blood, taken 28 days after the second AZD1222 dose. The CDR3 here is CASSYQRINDEQYF. In DNA, the CDR3 is TGTGCCAGCAGTTACCAGCGGATAAATGACGAGCAGTACTTC.